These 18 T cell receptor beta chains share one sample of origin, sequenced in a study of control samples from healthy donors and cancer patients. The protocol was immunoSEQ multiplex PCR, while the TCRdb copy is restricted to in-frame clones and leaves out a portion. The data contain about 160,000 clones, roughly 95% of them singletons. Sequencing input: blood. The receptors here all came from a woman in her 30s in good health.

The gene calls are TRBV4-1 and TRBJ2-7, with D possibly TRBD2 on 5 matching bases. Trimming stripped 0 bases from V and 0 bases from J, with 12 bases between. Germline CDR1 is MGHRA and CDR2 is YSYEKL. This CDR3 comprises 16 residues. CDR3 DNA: TGCGCCAGCAGCCAAGAAGCGGCAGTGAGCTCCTACGAGCAGTACTTC. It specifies CASSQEAAVSSYEQYF.

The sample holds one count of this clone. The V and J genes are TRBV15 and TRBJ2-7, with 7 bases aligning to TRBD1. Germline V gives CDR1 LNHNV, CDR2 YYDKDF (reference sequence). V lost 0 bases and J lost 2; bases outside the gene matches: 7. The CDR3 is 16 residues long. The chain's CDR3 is CATSREYRGSPYEQYF. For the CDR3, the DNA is TGTGCCACCAGCAGAGAGTACAGGGGAAGTCCCTACGAGCAGTACTTC.

The CDR3 DNA reads TGTGCCAGCAGTCCGGACGTCGGATTCGCATACGAGCAGTACTTC. It translates to CASSPDVGFAYEQYF. The chain is built from TRBV5-6 and TRBJ2-7; unclear D gene. Trimming pared 5 bases from V and 4 bases from J, leaving 19 bases between. This CDR3 region has 15 residues. Germline V lookup: CDR1 SGHDT, CDR2 YYEEEE.

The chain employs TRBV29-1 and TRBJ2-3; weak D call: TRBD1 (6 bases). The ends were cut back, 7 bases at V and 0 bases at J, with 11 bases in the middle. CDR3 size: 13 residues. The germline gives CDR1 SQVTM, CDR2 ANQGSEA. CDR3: CSAGHLSTDTQYF. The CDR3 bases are TGCAGCGCGGGACACCTTAGCACAGATACGCAGTATTTT.

The CDR3 here is CASSSGTGGADTQYF. For the CDR3, the DNA is TGTGCCAGCAGCTCCGGGACAGGGGGCGCAGATACGCAGTATTTT. The chain couples TRBV6-4 to TRBJ2-3, with TRBD1 matching 12 bases. V shed 6 bases and J 4 bases; nucleotides not matched to a gene: 5. Germline V gene lookup returns CDR1 MRHNA and CDR2 SNTAGT. The CDR3 length is 15 residues.

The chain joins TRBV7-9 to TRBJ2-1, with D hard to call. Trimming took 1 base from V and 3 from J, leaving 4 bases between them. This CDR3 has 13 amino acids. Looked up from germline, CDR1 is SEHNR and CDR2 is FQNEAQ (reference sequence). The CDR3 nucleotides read TGTGCCAGCAGCTTAGGCAGCTACAATGAGCAGTTCTTC. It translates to CASSLGSYNEQFF.

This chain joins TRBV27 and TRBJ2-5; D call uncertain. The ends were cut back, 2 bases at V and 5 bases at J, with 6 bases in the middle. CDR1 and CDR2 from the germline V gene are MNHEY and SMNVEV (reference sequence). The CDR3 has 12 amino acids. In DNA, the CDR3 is TGTGCCAGCAGTTTACGAAGGGAGACCCAGTACTTC. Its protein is CASSLRRETQYF.

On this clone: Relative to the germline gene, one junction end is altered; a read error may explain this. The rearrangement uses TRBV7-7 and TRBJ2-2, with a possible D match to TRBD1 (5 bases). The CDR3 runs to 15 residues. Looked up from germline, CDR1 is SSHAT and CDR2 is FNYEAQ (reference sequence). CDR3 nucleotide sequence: TGTGCTAGCAGCTTAAGGGGCTCTGACACCGGGGAGCTGTTTTTT. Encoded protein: CASSLRGSDTGELFF.

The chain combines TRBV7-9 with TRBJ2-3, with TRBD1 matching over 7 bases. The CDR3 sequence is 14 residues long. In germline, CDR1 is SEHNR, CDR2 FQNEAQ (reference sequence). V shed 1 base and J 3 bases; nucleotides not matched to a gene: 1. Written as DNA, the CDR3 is TGTGCCAGCAGCTTAGACAGGGGAACAGATACGCAGTATTTT. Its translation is CASSLDRGTDTQYF.

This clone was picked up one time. CDR3 in amino acids: CASLPVRGQKLGGDNEAFF. The CDR3, as DNA: TGTGCCAGCCTCCCAGTACGGGGCCAGAAACTTGGAGGTGACAATGAAGCTTTCTTT. The chain carries TRBV28 and TRBJ1-1, with a tentative D call TRBD1 (5 bases). From germline, CDR1 is MDHEN and CDR2 SYDVKM. The CDR3 length is 19 residues. Trimming left V 8 bases short and J 7 bases short, with 35 bases between. Full variable domain (remainder filled in from reference TRBV28 and TRBJ1-1): DVKVTQSSRYLVKRTGEKVFLECVQDMDHENMFWYRQDPGLGLRLIYFSYDVKMKEKGDIPEGYSVSREKKERFSLILESASTNQTSMYLCASLPVRGQKLGGDNEAFFGQGTRLTVV.

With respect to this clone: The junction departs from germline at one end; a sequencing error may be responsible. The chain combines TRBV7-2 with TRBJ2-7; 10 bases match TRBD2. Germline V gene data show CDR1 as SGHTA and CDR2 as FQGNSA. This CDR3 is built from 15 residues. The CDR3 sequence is CASSLGAGGTYGQYF. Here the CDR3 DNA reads TGTGCCAGCAGCTTAGGAGCGGGAGGGACCTACGGGCAGTACTTC.

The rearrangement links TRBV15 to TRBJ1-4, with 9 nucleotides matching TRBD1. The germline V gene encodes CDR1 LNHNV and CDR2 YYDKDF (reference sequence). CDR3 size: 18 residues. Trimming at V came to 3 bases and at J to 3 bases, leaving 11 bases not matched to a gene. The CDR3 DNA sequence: TGTGCCACCAGCAGTCCGGGACAGGGTAGTATTGCTAATGAAAAACTGTTTTTT. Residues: CATSSPGQGSIANEKLFF.

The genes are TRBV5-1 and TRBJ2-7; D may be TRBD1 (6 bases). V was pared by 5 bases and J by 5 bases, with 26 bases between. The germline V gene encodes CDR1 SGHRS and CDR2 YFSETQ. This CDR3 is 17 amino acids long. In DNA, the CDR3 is TGCGCCAGCAGTTCCCCGGGTGGACAGTCGGTTCGGGACGAGCAGTACTTC. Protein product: CASSSPGGQSVRDEQYF.

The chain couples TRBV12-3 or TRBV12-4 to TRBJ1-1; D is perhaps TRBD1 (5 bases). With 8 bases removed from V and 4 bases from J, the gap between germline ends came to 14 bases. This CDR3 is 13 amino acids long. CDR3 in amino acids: CASFRGAGTEAFF. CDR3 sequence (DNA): TGTGCCAGCTTTAGGGGCGCGGGCACTGAAGCTTTCTTT.

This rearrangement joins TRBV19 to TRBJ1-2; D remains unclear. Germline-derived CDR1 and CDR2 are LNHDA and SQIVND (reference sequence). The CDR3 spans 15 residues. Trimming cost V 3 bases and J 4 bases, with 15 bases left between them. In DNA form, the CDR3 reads TGTGCCAGTAGTATTGGCCTCTCGGGATTCTATGGCTACACCTTC. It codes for CASSIGLSGFYGYTF.

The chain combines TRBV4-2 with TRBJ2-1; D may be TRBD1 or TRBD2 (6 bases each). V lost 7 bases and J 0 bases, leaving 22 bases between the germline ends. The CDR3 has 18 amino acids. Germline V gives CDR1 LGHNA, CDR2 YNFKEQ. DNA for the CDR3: TGTGCCAGCACTCCTCAGGGCACTCGGGGGCGCTCCTACAATGAGCAGTTCTTC. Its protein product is CASTPQGTRGRSYNEQFF.

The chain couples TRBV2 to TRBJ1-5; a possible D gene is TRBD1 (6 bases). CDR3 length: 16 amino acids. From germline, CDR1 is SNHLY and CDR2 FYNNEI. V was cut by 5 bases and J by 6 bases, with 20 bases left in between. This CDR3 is CASSSPGRRDIQPQHF. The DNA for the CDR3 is TGTGCCAGCAGTTCCCCGGGTCGCAGGGACATTCAGCCCCAGCATTTT.

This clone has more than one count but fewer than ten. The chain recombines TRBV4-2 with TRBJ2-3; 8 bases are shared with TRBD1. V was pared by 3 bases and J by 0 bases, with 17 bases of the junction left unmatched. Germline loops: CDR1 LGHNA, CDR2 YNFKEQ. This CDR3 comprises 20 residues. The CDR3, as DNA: TGTGCCAGCAGCCAGGGTTTGGGACAGGTTAAAGGCAAAAGCACAGATACGCAGTATTTT. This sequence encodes CASSQGLGQVKGKSTDTQYF.